This TCR beta chain comes out of a study of control samples from healthy donors and cancer patients. TCRdb's table, derived via immunoSEQ multiplex PCR, lists solely in-frame clones and lacks some. Of 70,000 to 80,000 clones in the sample, 89% were seen once. This CDR3 region has 15 residues. In germline, CDR1 is GTSNPN, CDR2 SVGIG (reference sequence). Unmatched junction bases numbered 6, after V lost 4 bases and J lost 3 bases. V and J are TRBV30 and TRBJ1-6, with TRBD1 matching over 7 bases. The sequence was obtained from a woman in her 50s with colorectal cancer. Sequences were obtained from PBMCs. Written as DNA, the CDR3 is TGTGCCTGGACCGTCCGGACAGGCTATAATTCACCCCTCCACTTT. It yields the protein CAWTVRTGYNSPLHF.